Listed here is a single TCR beta chain. No cognate antigen has been identified for it. Base qualities were left out, and no much larger clone turns up one base away. This entry belongs to a study of blood T cell repertoires in COVID-19 (dated by TCRdb to the early 2020s). About the full investigation: Samples covering the acute and convalescent phases of COVID-19 were provided by collaborators in the United States, Italy and Spain. The prospective study material was composed of cDNA or gDNA derived from T cells, B-cell-depleted T cells, or PBMCs. Deeply sampled blood TCRbeta repertoires from subjects exposed to, actively infected with, or recovered from COVID-19 were included in the dataset. The repertoires were released in a freely available public database intended as a resource for research on the immune response to SARS-CoV-2. Samples came from the ongoing ImmuneRACE study (first 160 participants) plus 1,254 subjects from 6 global collaborators. A de-identified subject ID, COVID-19 status, age in years and sex were almost always included in the sample metadata. HLA class I and class II types, where available, came from metadata supplied by the sample provider rather than from assay-based typing. What the authors observed across the whole study: The amount of clinical and demographic metadata varied by source and participant and was provided uncurated.

V is clipped by 3 bases and J by 8 bases, and the sequence between their germline boundaries is 10 bases long. Measured from the cysteine to the phenylalanine, the CDR3 is 12 residues long. The entry retains the CDR3 DNA only, 36 bases that are in frame from base 1. The immunoSEQ Assay, a bias-controlled multiplex PCR, was used to amplify TCRbeta CDR3 regions from genomic DNA. As for the authors' bioinformatics: The number of nucleated cells in each sample was estimated by amplification of reference gene primers within the assay. To quantify the absolute abundance of each unique TCRbeta CDR3 rearrangement, sequence reads were collapsed and filtered. For each sample, productive Simpson clonality was calculated as the square root of Simpson's diversity index across productive rearrangements. TCRdb retrieved this table from immuneACCESS and kept in-frame rearrangements only. Not all clones are present; in checked studies, unresolved V genes account for under half, and no reason is known for the remainder. The V and J calls and clone size come from that table; D and trimming were worked out from the DNA. The sample includes some 140,000 clones, with around 85% observed a single time. 0.55% to 0.75% of the sample goes to the ten largest clones.

One collaborating source in Seattle enrolled patients while the patients were actively infected and followed the patients over time throughout the course of disease. Each collaborating institution followed its own protocols to collect whole blood in K2EDTA tubes. For TCRbeta analysis, collaborators shipped samples as frozen whole blood, isolated PBMCs, or DNA extracted from either of those sample types. The chain links TRBV12-3 or TRBV12-4 with TRBJ1-2, with an unclear D gene assignment. The origin of this receptor is a man in his 60s with COVID-19, enrolled during active disease. The specimen sequenced was peripheral blood. DNA sequence: TGTGCCAGCAGTTTGAGGCCTGGGGGCTACACCTTC. Protein translation: CASSLRPGGYTF.